The 21 T cell receptor beta chains given below trace back to one sample, sequenced in a study of monozygotic twins with inflammatory bowel disease. No DNA is given; TCRdb re-called the 5' RACE reads and lists each CDR3 protein once. The sample table includes about 380,000 distinct CDR3 sequences. The sequenced sample consisted of blood. These receptors were collected from a human donor with ulcerative colitis or Crohn's disease, or a healthy co-twin of an affected twin (not recorded which).

This chain connects TRBV12-3 or TRBV12-4 to TRBJ1-5; with no DNA, the TCRdb D assignment of TRBD1 cannot be verified. The CDR3 extends over 15 amino acids. The CDR3 spells CASSLSRVGGMTQHF.

The V and J genes are TRBV3-1 and TRBJ2-5; TCRdb selects TRBD1, and the lack of DNA leaves this call unchecked. Germline-derived CDR1 and CDR2 are LGHDT and YNNKEL (reference sequence). There are 15 residues in the CDR3. CDR3 residues: CASSQEDTLQETQYF.

V is TRBV6-2 or TRBV6-3 and J is TRBJ1-5; TCRdb's assignment of TRBD1 cannot be checked, as there is no DNA. This CDR3 region has 13 residues. Germline assignment: CDR1 MNHEY and CDR2 SVGEGT. The CDR3 sequence is CASRGQGPRPQHF.

The gene calls are TRBV9 and TRBJ1-3; TCRdb calls TRBD1, which cannot be checked without DNA. This CDR3 is built from 17 residues. CDR1 is SGDLS, CDR2 YYNGEE, per germline. The CDR3 region is CASSVAPPGYSGNTIYF.

The chain uses TRBV5-1 and TRBJ1-1; the D gene TCRdb calls, TRBD1, cannot be checked with no DNA. The CDR3 sequence is 13 residues long. Germline CDR1 SGHRS, CDR2 YFSETQ. CDR3 amino acids: CASSTDSGTEAFF.

The chain recombines TRBV20-1 with TRBJ1-5; TCRdb's D call of TRBD1 is untestable without DNA. This CDR3 region has 14 residues. Per germline, CDR1 DFQATT and CDR2 SNEGSKA (reference sequence). CDR3 loop: CSAFTGRFNQPQHF.

V usage is TRBV6-5 and J usage is TRBJ2-7; there is no DNA to check the TCRdb D call of TRBD1. This CDR3 has 12 residues. Germline V gene data show CDR1 as MNHEY and CDR2 as SVGAGI. CDR3 sequence: CASSYEGDEQYF.

This sequence joins TRBV6-5 and TRBJ2-1; absent DNA, TCRdb's TRBD1 call cannot be checked. The CDR3 totals 15 residues. In germline, CDR1 is MNHEY, CDR2 SVGAGI. CDR3 region: CASSSYRGISNEQFF.

The chain uses TRBV7-2 and TRBJ2-7; TCRdb returns TRBD2, unconfirmable since there is no DNA. This CDR3 has 14 residues. From germline, CDR1 is SGHTA and CDR2 FQGNSA. The CDR3 sequence is CASSLGPREDEQYF. Full variable domain (missing parts from reference TRBV7-2 and TRBJ2-7): GAGVSQSPSNKVTEKGKDVELRCDPISGHTALYWYRQSLGQGLEFLIYFQGNSAPDKSGLPSDRFSAERTGGSVSTLTIQRTQQEDSAVYLCASSLGPREDEQYFGPGTRLTVT.

CDR3 loop: CASSQGTGLDYGYTF. The chain has TRBV14 and TRBJ1-2; no DNA is available, so the TRBD1 call from TCRdb remains unchecked. In germline, CDR1 is SGHDN, CDR2 FVKESK. The CDR3 extends over 15 amino acids.

The chain recombines TRBV7-2 with TRBJ2-5; no DNA is available, so the TRBD1 call from TCRdb remains unchecked. The CDR3 extends over 14 amino acids. Looked up from germline, CDR1 is SGHTA and CDR2 is FQGNSA. The CDR3 spells CASSPGQPQETQYF.

The J gene is TRBJ2-1, the V gene TRBV15; no DNA is available, so the TRBD1 call from TCRdb remains unchecked. CDR1 is LNHNV and CDR2 is YYDKDF in the germline V gene (reference sequence). CDR3 length: 17 amino acids. CDR3 sequence reads: CATSRDQGDRASNEQFF.

V gene TRBV7-3 combines with J gene TRBJ2-5; TCRdb proposes TRBD1, but this gene call is untestable without DNA. Germline-derived CDR1 and CDR2 are SGHTA and FQGTGA. This CDR3 has 17 amino acids. This CDR3 is CASSPLGGPIRQETQYF.

CDR3 amino acids: CASRPRTLAFTGNTIYF. This rearrangement joins TRBV6-1 to TRBJ1-3; as DNA is missing, the TRBD1 call by TCRdb cannot be tested. Germline V gene data show CDR1 as MNHNS and CDR2 as SASEGT. This CDR3 is built from 17 residues.

The chain uses TRBV18 and TRBJ2-4; TCRdb picks TRBD1, but there is no DNA to check that call. CDR3 length equals 16 residues. Germline V gene data show CDR1 as KGHSH and CDR2 as LQKENI. The CDR3 sequence is CASGQGAGIAKNIQYF. The full variable domain, in which reference TRBV18 and TRBJ2-4 provide the parts outside the CDR3, is NAGVMQNPRHLVRRRGQEARLRCSPMKGHSHVYWYRQLPEEGLKFMVYLQKENIIDESGMPKERFSAEFPKEGPSILRIQQVVRGDSAAYFCASGQGAGIAKNIQYFGAGTRLSVL.

The CDR3 spells CASSRRRSSYEQYF. The V call is TRBV7-6, the J call TRBJ2-7. The CDR3 extends over 14 amino acids. CDR1 SGHVS and CDR2 FNYEAQ come from the germline V gene.

The rearrangement uses TRBV18 and TRBJ2-2. In germline, CDR1 is KGHSH, CDR2 LQKENI. This CDR3 is built from 15 residues. CDR3: CASSPRQLNTGELFF.

The chain recombines TRBV2 with TRBJ1-2; TCRdb lists TRBD1, though no DNA is available to test this call. Germline V gene lookup returns CDR1 SNHLY and CDR2 FYNNEI. This CDR3 is 13 amino acids long. Here the CDR3 reads CASSRDINYGYTF.

The gene calls are TRBV29-1 and TRBJ1-2; there is no DNA to check the TCRdb D call of TRBD1. This CDR3 spans 16 amino acids. The V gene's germline CDR1 is SQVTM and CDR2 ANQGSEA. The CDR3 loop is CSADSWGGGAGYGYTF.

This rearrangement joins TRBV28 to TRBJ1-1; the D call from TCRdb, TRBD1, cannot be confirmed without DNA. Germline V gene data show CDR1 as MDHEN and CDR2 as SYDVKM. The length of the CDR3 is 15 residues. The CDR3 spells CASSRPGRVNTEAFF.

The chain joins TRBV10-3 to TRBJ1-5; lacking DNA, the TRBD1 call made by TCRdb goes unchecked. Germline V gene lookup returns CDR1 ENHRY and CDR2 SYGVKD. The CDR3 has 14 amino acids. CDR3: CAISERDTNQPQHF.